The entry that follows covers one T cell receptor (beta chain) sequence. Its antigen remains unidentified. The CDR3 has 18 residues. Deletions cut 6 bases from V and 5 bases from J, with 28 bases between. Germline CDR1 reads MDHEN; CDR2 reads SYDVKM. The sample is drawn from a study of shared clonotypes between healthy human individuals. It was across several immunoSEQ plates that each subset's genomic DNA was evenly split. Source study methods: From ImmunoSEQ came sequences covering only the junction and carrying no quality scores, so filtering differed. Libraries were prepared by immunoSEQ multiplex PCR; TCRdb keeps only in-frame clonotypes and omits some of them. That table supplies the V and J calls and clone size; D and trimming were determined from the DNA. The repertoire holds 2 million to 2.5 million clones, with roughly 92% as singletons. Study observations and caveats: It was the few donors that limited the genetic and exposure-history diversity represented.

V and J are TRBV28 and TRBJ2-5, with D possibly called TRBD1 or TRBD2 (5 bases each). This clonotype was sampled from a man in his late teens or twenties in good health. Some clones in this sample may be carry-over from other donors' samples. Sample: naive CD4+ T cells from PBMCs. Subset described: CD45RA+ positively selected. CDR3 region: CASRPRSWGFEGRETQYF. As DNA, the CDR3 is TGTGCCAGCAGACCCCGTTCCTGGGGCTTCGAGGGACGGGAGACCCAGTACTTC.